This T cell receptor (beta chain) was identified in a study of beta chain features in type 1 diabetes listed by TCRdb under 2018. Context from the whole study: No differences in mean age, gender distribution, total cell number or subset yield were found between patients and healthy donors. A total of roughly 100 million sorted cells were examined across all samples, and the number of cells per subset was strongly correlated with RNA yield. The study compared TCRB repertoires of sorted circulating CD4+ T cell subsets between recently diagnosed type 1 diabetes patients and matched healthy donors. Regulatory and stem cell-like memory subsets were isolated from only 8 patients and about eight healthy donors, whereas naive and central memory subsets came from all 30 or so donors. The full study reports these points: At VDJ recombination sites, type 1 diabetes patients had fewer insertions and more deleted nucleotides, which implies abnormalities in thymic rearrangement. Only small numbers of individuals were included in the HLA sub-analyses, which left unresolved whether HLA type had any influence on TCRB rearrangement. Naive, central memory and regulatory TCRB repertoires appeared more similar among patients than among healthy donors. In all four CD4+ subsets, TCRB CDR3 length was moderately but significantly shorter in type 1 diabetes patients. Shorter templates might have been favored by PCR, but patient and control samples were amplified and corrected together, so both groups would have been affected equally by any skew. Because cDNA was sequenced instead of genomic DNA, activated cells with high expression could be over-represented, although the groups did not differ in activation or CD3 levels.

All of the isolated RNA was reverse transcribed with the High Capacity cDNA Reverse Transcription Kit, so expressed TCRB transcripts were sequenced. Deep immunoSEQ sequencing was performed on naive, central memory and regulatory T cell samples, with an average of about 3.57 million total reads per sample. Sorted cells were lysed in RLT buffer, and RNA was extracted using DNase-treated RNeasy Micro or Mini kits according to cell number. Each cell subset was processed on its own to prevent cross-contamination, while patient and healthy donor samples were processed together. Using the immunoSEQ multiplex PCR, TCRB sequences were amplified from cDNA into 87-bp fragments spanning the CDR3 region. The amplicons were sequenced using the Illumina HiSeq platform. The authors' analysis ran thus. PCR bias was computationally corrected using synthetic template baselines, reads within Hamming distance 2 were collapsed, and singletons that could not be merged were discarded. Reads were aligned against IMGT so that V, D and J genes, CDR3 length and insertions or deletions at six rearrangement sites could be assigned. Within each subset, clonotype counts were normalized to the number of sorted cells before true diversity and Gini coefficients were calculated with the tcR R package. Repertoire sharing was quantified using the overlap coefficient calculated on TCRB nucleotide sequences. What TCRdb holds here is the immuneACCESS table cut down to in-frame rearrangements. Part of the clones is not present; checked against another copy, under half of the missing clones reflect an unresolved V gene, and the others are unexplained. V and J calls and clone size follow that table, whereas D and trimming were derived from the DNA. The sample table contains about 220,000 clones; only one count was recorded for about a tenth of them. The ten largest clones add up to 1% to 1.5% of the sample.

The V end loses 4 bases and the J end loses 4 bases, and a stretch of 16 bases separates them. The germline V gene yields LGHNA for CDR1 and YSLEER for CDR2. The CDR3 starts with the cysteine, ends with the phenylalanine, and has 15 residues. The sequence is cut down to CDR3 DNA, 45 bases in frame from base 1. This clone was counted between two and nine times. What this receptor recognizes is not known. Per-base quality was not reported, and no clone a single base away is much larger than it. Each donor gave one peripheral blood draw, roughly 110 mL on average, collected into heparinised tubes. A BD FACSAria II and a panel including CD45RO, CCR7, CD25, CD127, CD95 and CD27 were used to sort naive, central memory, regulatory and stem cell-like memory CD4+ T cells. A purity above 95% was achieved for all sorted populations. PBMCs were isolated right away by Lymphoprep density gradient centrifugation and were stained directly, without culture. Samples were stained and sorted in pairs, with one healthy donor and one patient per experiment, so that batch effects were minimized.

This clonotype was obtained from a man aged 18 to 35 in good health. The sequenced material came from central memory CD4+ T cells from blood. The sequence is built from TRBV4-3 and TRBJ1-2, and TRBD1 may be the D gene, going by 6 matching bases. The encoded CDR3 is CASSREGGDGYGYTF. At the DNA level, the sequence is TGCGCCAGCAGCCGGGAGGGGGGAGATGGCTATGGCTACACCTTC.